This T cell receptor beta chain was retrieved from a study of somatic mutations in cytotoxic T cells in rheumatoid arthritis. Overall study: An approximately 30 ml EDTA sample of patient blood was drawn right after diagnosis, before any treatment. Whole-study findings and limits: The top CD8+ clone topped 20% of CD8+ cells in about an eighth of the 65 patients. An increase in CD8+ clonality with age was seen in rheumatoid arthritis patients but not in healthy controls.

In regard to this clone: Its antigen is unidentified.

In the authors' methods: There were rare matches between patient CD8+ clones larger than 1% and published virus-specific TCRB sequences. Sequencing was performed with immunoSEQ multiplex PCR; in TCRdb, only in-frame clones are kept and a portion is missing. Clone size and V and J calls were adopted from that table, with D and trimming inferred from the DNA. The data show 15,000 to 20,000 clones, around 77% seen once. This CDR3 spans 16 amino acids. CDR1 and CDR2 from the germline V gene are SGHTA and FQGNSA. The V gene lost 1 base and the J gene lost 3 bases, with 14 bases spanning the gap. The material sequenced was CD8+ T cells sorted from blood. The rearrangement links TRBV7-2 to TRBJ2-3; TRBD2 might be the D (6 bases). The clonotype was recovered from an adult with rheumatoid arthritis. For the CDR3, the DNA is TGTGCCAGCAGCTTAGGTTACAACCGGGGGACAGATACGCAGTATTTT. Its translation is CASSLGYNRGTDTQYF.